Listed here are 14 T cell receptor beta chains from one sample, sequenced in a study of vaccination and CD4 T cells after COVID-19. These TCRs' antigens remain unknown. The Oncomine TCR Beta short-read assay sequenced DNA from cultured CD4+ T cells. TCRdb ran MiXCR on the PCR reads and lists one entry per CDR3 protein. Here the sample spans about 16,000 distinct CDR3 sequences, approximately 63% being singletons. Treatment noted: roughly 10-day PBMC culture with coronavirus spike peptide pools or control peptides (ViraFEST assay). Sample: CD4+ T cells from blood, cultured in vitro. All receptors derive from a human donor who had recovered from COVID-19.

This chain connects TRBV7-9 to TRBJ1-2; D gene unclear. Trimming pared 0 bases from V and 4 bases from J, leaving 9 bases between. The CDR3 is made up of 14 amino acids. Germline V lookup: CDR1 SEHNR, CDR2 FQNEAQ (reference sequence). The CDR3 DNA sequence: TGTGCCAGCAGCTTAGCTGCAGTGGGCTATGGCTACACCTTC. It translates to CASSLAAVGYGYTF.

The V gene is TRBV7-9, the J gene TRBJ2-1, with TRBD1 matching 10 bases. The CDR3 totals 17 residues. Trimming at V came to 6 bases and at J to 0 bases, leaving 8 bases not matched to a gene. Per the germline V gene, CDR1 is SEHNR and CDR2 is FQNEAQ (reference sequence). CDR3 sequence (DNA): TGTGCCAGCAGGTCCGACAGGGGGCTGAGCTCCTACAATGAGCAGTTCTTC. Its translation: CASRSDRGLSSYNEQFF.

The genes are TRBV28 and TRBJ2-3; 7 bases are shared with TRBD2. Germline CDR1 reads MDHEN; CDR2 reads SYDVKM. CDR3 length: 16 residues. The V and J ends lost 1 base and 2 bases, in that order; junction bases with no gene match: 6. The CDR3 DNA reads TGTGCCAGCAGTTTATTCCGTCTAGCGGTCACAGATACGCAGTATTTT. Protein: CASSLFRLAVTDTQYF.

On this clonotype itself: One junction end does not reproduce the germline sequence, and a read error may be involved. V is TRBV4-1 and J is TRBJ1-2; weak D call: TRBD1 (5 bases). The CDR3 loop spans 15 amino acids. The V gene's germline CDR1 is MGHRA and CDR2 YSYEKL. CDR3 sequence reads: CASSQQEGGDYGNTF. CDR3 DNA: TGCGCCAGCAGCCAACAAGAGGGAGGGGACTATGGCAACACCTTC.

The chain uses TRBV5-1 and TRBJ2-3; 12 bases map to TRBD2. Germline values: CDR1 SGHRS, CDR2 YFSETQ. V lost 3 bases, J lost 6 bases, and 2 bases stayed unmatched. The CDR3 spans 14 residues. CDR3 sequence: CASSSGTSGDTQYF. The CDR3 nucleotides are TGCGCCAGCAGCTCAGGGACTAGCGGGGATACGCAGTATTTT.

In this sample, this clonotype turned up a few times. This rearrangement joins TRBV29-1 to TRBJ1-2, with D maybe TRBD1 (5 bases). There are 12 residues in the CDR3. The germline CDR1 and CDR2 sequences are SQVTM and ANQGSEA. V lost 7 bases to trimming and J lost 1 base, with 10 bases between them. CDR3 DNA: TGCAGCGGGGTGACAGATAACTATGGCTACACCTTC. Amino acid sequence: CSGVTDNYGYTF.

The chain joins TRBV6-5 to TRBJ1-1, with no clear D. The V and J ends lost 0 bases and 4 bases respectively, with 15 bases between them. The CDR3 runs 16 residues. Germline V gives CDR1 MNHEY, CDR2 SVGAGI. The CDR3 nucleotides read TGTGCCAGCAGTTACTCGAATCCGGGTGTAGGCACTGAAGCTTTCTTT. This gives the protein CASSYSNPGVGTEAFF.

This clonotype was found a few times. This sequence joins TRBV30 and TRBJ2-5; unclear D gene. CDR3 length: 10 residues. V gave up 1 base and J gave up 3 bases, with 0 bases separating them. CDR1 GTSNPN and CDR2 SVGIG come from the germline V gene (reference sequence). CDR3 sequence: CAWSEETQYF. The CDR3 coding sequence is TGTGCCTGGAGTGAAGAGACCCAGTACTTC.

The chain's CDR3 is CASSQGGGDHEQYF. CDR3 sequence (DNA): TGTGCCAGCAGCCAAGGAGGGGGAGATCACGAGCAGTACTTC. The chain employs TRBV3-1 and TRBJ2-7; possibly TRBD1 for D (6 bases). The CDR3 extends over 14 amino acids. The germline gives CDR1 LGHDT, CDR2 YNNKEL (reference sequence). Deletions cut 1 base from V and 5 bases from J, with 12 bases between.

This chain connects TRBV5-1 to TRBJ2-5, with D perhaps TRBD2 (6 bases). Per germline, CDR1 SGHRS and CDR2 YFSETQ. The CDR3 sequence is 15 residues long. Trimming pared 1 base from V and 1 base from J, leaving 11 bases between. The DNA for the CDR3 is TGCGCCAGCAGCTTGTCCGCGGGACTCCAAGAGACCCAGTACTTC. Encoded protein: CASSLSAGLQETQYF.

The CDR3 protein is CASSLDRPTTYEQYF. The CDR3, as DNA: TGTGCCAGCAGCTTAGATCGTCCCACAACCTACGAGCAGTACTTC. The V gene is TRBV11-2, the J gene TRBJ2-7; no reliable D call. Germline V gene sequence: CDR1 SGHAT, CDR2 FQNNGV. V shed 0 bases and J shed 2 bases, with 11 bases lying between them. This CDR3 comprises 15 residues. Using reference TRBV11-2 and TRBJ2-7 for the parts outside the CDR3, the full variable domain is EAGVAQSPRYKIIEKRQSVAFWCNPISGHATLYWYQQILGQGPKLLIQFQNNGVVDDSQLPKDRFSAERLKGVDSTLKIQPAKLEDSAVYLCASSLDRPTTYEQYFGPGTRLTVT.

This chain uses TRBV27 with TRBJ2-1; no definite D call. CDR1 MNHEY and CDR2 SMNVEV come from the germline V gene (reference sequence). The CDR3 runs 12 residues. Trimming removed 5 bases from V and 10 bases from J, with 12 bases in between. CDR3 loop: CASSPPFREQFF. As DNA, the CDR3 is TGTGCCAGCAGTCCCCCATTTCGCGAGCAGTTCTTC.

The chain's CDR3 is CSARDVRRGDTQYF. The CDR3 nucleotides read TGCAGTGCTAGAGATGTGCGTCGCGGAGATACGCAGTATTTT. The chain combines TRBV20-1 with TRBJ2-3; D unresolved. The ends were cut back, 0 bases at V and 5 bases at J, with 12 bases in the middle. CDR1 and CDR2 (germline): DFQATT, SNEGSKA (reference sequence). The CDR3 is made up of 14 amino acids.

The chain employs TRBV20-1 and TRBJ1-1; tentative D call: TRBD1 (6 bases). The CDR3 is made up of 14 amino acids. Germline values: CDR1 DFQATT, CDR2 SNEGSKA (reference sequence). Trimming removed 4 bases at V and 2 bases at J, with 14 bases between. Here the CDR3 reads CSAKGGSINTEAFF. DNA of the CDR3: TGCAGTGCTAAGGGGGGCAGTATAAACACTGAAGCTTTCTTT.